This TCR beta chain was profiled in a study of shared clonotypes between healthy human individuals. Looking at the study overall: Donor ages ranged 18 to 49 years: two women, a few men.

CD45RO-negative, CCR7-positively selected cells formed the naive CD8 fraction, excluding terminally differentiated effector memory CD45RA+ cells. Sequencing used immunoSEQ multiplex PCR; TCRdb keeps in-frame clones, though not all of them. The table shows roughly 2,000,000 clones, with roughly 95% occurring only once. This clone was found once. Its target is not known. Overall study findings and caveats: Generation of non-shared clonotypes was less probable than generation of clonotypes shared by all four donors.

The TCR sequence derives from a man between 18 and 29 years old in good health. Sequenced: naive CD8+ T cells sorted from blood.

CDR3 in DNA: TGCGCCAGCAGCCAACGACAGGGGGGCCGCACAGATACGCAGTATTTT. This gives the protein CASSQRQGGRTDTQYF. The rearrangement uses TRBV4-3 and TRBJ2-3; 9 bases are shared with TRBD1. Germline trimming cut 2 bases from V and 1 base from J; bases unmatched to any gene: 4. CDR3 length equals 16 residues. Germline-derived CDR1 and CDR2 are LGHNA and YSLEER.